Below are 10 T cell receptor beta chains sequenced from a single sample in a study of T cells after yellow fever vaccination. TCRdb redid the calling of the 5' RACE reads with MiXCR, one entry per CDR3 protein. The sample includes approximately 300,000 distinct CDR3 sequences, 7.5% to 9% of them seen just once. Material: PBMCs, obtained on the day of the first yellow fever vaccination. The receptors derive from a man in his late teens or twenties who received the YFV17D yellow fever vaccine.

This clonotype was counted a few times. J is TRBJ2-1 and V is TRBV9, with D perhaps matching TRBD2 (6 bases). Trimming took 3 bases from V and 0 from J, leaving 19 bases between them. Germline CDR1 and CDR2: SGDLS and YYNGEE. This CDR3 comprises 18 residues. The chain's CDR3 is CASSGPGGPSSSYNEQFF. The CDR3 bases are TGTGCCAGCAGCGGGCCCGGGGGACCCTCGAGCTCCTACAATGAGCAGTTCTTC. Combining the CDR3 with reference TRBV9 and TRBJ2-1 gives the whole variable domain DSGVTQTPKHLITATGQRVTLRCSPRSGDLSVYWYQQSLDQGLQFLIQYYNGEERAKGNILERFSAQQFPDLHSELNLSSLELGDSALYFCASSGPGGPSSSYNEQFFGPGTRLTVL.

This chain connects TRBV19 to TRBJ2-4; possible D gene TRBD2, 7 bases. The CDR3 consists of 13 residues. The V end was cut by 5 bases, the J end by 7 bases, with 12 bases between. Germline-derived CDR1 and CDR2 are LNHDA and SQIVND (reference sequence). Here the CDR3 reads CASSSEGGNIQYF. The DNA of the CDR3 is TGTGCCAGTAGTTCTGAGGGGGGGAACATTCAGTACTTC.

The chain uses TRBV5-1 and TRBJ1-6; D gene unclear. Germline V CDR1 and CDR2: SGHRS, YFSETQ. Between the trimmed V and J ends, which lost 0 bases and 5 bases, there was a span of 6 bases. The CDR3 totals 14 residues. CDR3 amino acids: CASSLGMDNSPLHF. The CDR3, as DNA: TGCGCCAGCAGCTTGGGGATGGATAATTCACCCCTCCACTTT.

The table lists this clonotype with a few counts. The genes are TRBV10-3 and TRBJ2-7, with D uncertain. Germline loops: CDR1 ENHRY, CDR2 SYGVKD. The CDR3 sequence is 12 residues long. The V end was cut by 2 bases, the J end by 3 bases, with 5 bases between. The CDR3 is CAISEKGYEQYF. The DNA of the CDR3 is TGTGCCATCAGTGAGAAGGGCTACGAGCAGTACTTC.

The chain links TRBV4-1 to TRBJ1-4; D gene ambiguous. Per germline, CDR1 MGHRA and CDR2 YSYEKL. This CDR3 comprises 17 residues. V was pared by 4 bases and J by 0 bases, with 15 bases between. CDR3 sequence: CASSPWVGGATNEKLFF. The CDR3 nucleotides read TGCGCCAGCAGCCCTTGGGTTGGTGGTGCAACTAATGAAAAACTGTTTTTT.

Ten or more counts support this clonotype. The V and J genes are TRBV4-1 and TRBJ2-5; D remains unclear. Between the trimmed V and J ends, which lost 1 base and 0 bases, there was a span of 9 bases. Germline CDR1 is MGHRA and CDR2 is YSYEKL. The CDR3 length is 15 residues. The CDR3 loop reads CASSQVGLDQETQYF. DNA for the CDR3: TGCGCCAGCAGCCAAGTCGGGCTGGACCAAGAGACCCAGTACTTC.

The table lists this clonotype with a few counts. At one end, the junction sequence differs from germline, possibly due to a read error. The V gene is TRBV4-1, the J gene TRBJ1-4; TRBD1 agrees at 11 bases. The CDR3 runs 16 residues. Germline V gene lookup returns CDR1 MGHRA and CDR2 YSYEKL. The CDR3 is CASNQNPGQGEKKLFF. The CDR3 nucleotides are TGCGCCAGCAACCAAAACCCGGGACAGGGGGAGAAAAAACTGTTTTTT.

The table lists this clonotype with a few counts. The chain couples TRBV6-2 or TRBV6-3 to TRBJ1-5, with TRBD1 as a possible D gene (5 bases). The CDR3 is made up of 14 amino acids. V was clipped by 5 bases and J by 0 bases, with 8 bases between them. Germline V gene lookup returns CDR1 MNHEY and CDR2 SVGEGT. The CDR3 loop is CASSTGNSNQPQHF. CDR3 coding DNA: TGTGCCAGCAGTACAGGCAATAGCAATCAGCCCCAGCATTTT.

This clonotype was counted many times. The chain couples TRBV7-8 to TRBJ2-7; TRBD2 is a possible D gene (5 bases). CDR1 SGHVS and CDR2 FQNEAQ come from the germline V gene. Trimming shortened V by 4 bases and J by 5 bases, and 15 bases separated the two germline ends. The CDR3 runs to 14 residues. CDR3 region: CASSSGVFGDEQYF. For the CDR3, the DNA is TGTGCCAGCAGCTCCGGGGTTTTTGGCGACGAGCAGTACTTC.

This clonotype was found many times. The chain has TRBV10-3 and TRBJ2-1; no definite D call. The CDR3 totals 12 residues. CDR1 is ENHRY, CDR2 SYGVKD, per germline. The V and J ends lost 3 bases and 7 bases respectively, with 7 bases between them. In nucleotides, the CDR3 is TGTGCCATCAGTGAATCTTGGAATGAGCAGTTCTTC. It specifies CAISESWNEQFF.